These T cell receptor beta chains were read from a single sample in a study of control samples from healthy donors and cancer patients. Produced via immunoSEQ multiplex PCR; TCRdb's table is partial and in-frame only. The sample shows roughly 70,000 clones, about 80% of them seen only once. The sample taken for sequencing was blood. Receptors were obtained from a man aged 50 or older in good health. CDR3s include the opening cysteine and the closing phenylalanine or tryptophan. A D gene is named only where the DNA matches it firmly. For some rows the clone size is stated as once, few or many, or as a class when expanded; others skip it.

D: NA; V: TRBV7-3; size: NA; J: TRBJ2-7; CDR3: CASSLWGRGTLPPYEQYF; DNA: TGTGCCAGCAGCTTATGGGGGCGAGGGACCTTACCTCCCTACGAGCAGTACTTC
D: NA; V: TRBV25-1; size: NA; J: TRBJ1-2; CDR3: CASSEGTNGYTF; DNA: TGTGCCAGCAGTGAAGGGACGAATGGCTACACCTTC
D: NA; V: TRBV12-5; size: NA; J: TRBJ1-1; CDR3: CASGLADWVWTEAFF; DNA: TGTGCTAGTGGTTTGGCAGACTGGGTATGGACTGAAGCTTTCTTT
D: TRBD2; V: TRBV6-1; size: NA; J: TRBJ2-7; CDR3: CASSGRLAGPLGEQYF; DNA: TGTGCCAGCAGTGGTAGACTAGCGGGCCCCTTGGGCGAGCAGTACTTC
D: NA; V: TRBV7-2; size: once; J: TRBJ1-2; CDR3: CASSFPEGNYGYTF; DNA: TGTGCCAGCAGCTTCCCCGAGGGCAACTATGGCTACACCTTC
D: NA; V: TRBV7-2; size: NA; J: TRBJ2-2; CDR3: CASSLPGPQTGELFF; DNA: TGTGCCAGCAGCTTGCCCGGGCCGCAAACCGGGGAGCTGTTTTTT
D: TRBD1; V: TRBV19; size: NA; J: TRBJ1-5; CDR3: CASSIRTGARGPQHF; DNA: TGTGCCAGTAGTATCAGGACAGGGGCCCGCGGGCCCCAGCATTTT
D: NA; V: TRBV18; size: NA; J: TRBJ2-1; CDR3: CASSPLEGAGGKYNEQFF; DNA: TGTGCCAGCTCACCACTGGAGGGGGCGGGCGGGAAATACAATGAGCAGTTCTTC
D: TRBD1; V: TRBV4-2; size: NA; J: TRBJ1-2; CDR3: CASRQGQQGANYGYTF; DNA: TGTGCCAGCAGGCAAGGGCAACAGGGGGCGAACTATGGCTACACCTTC
D: NA; V: TRBV5-1; size: NA; J: TRBJ1-1; CDR3: CASSTRPLKNTEAFF; DNA: TGCGCCAGCAGCACAAGACCACTGAAGAACACTGAAGCTTTCTTT
D: TRBD2; V: TRBV7-9; size: few; J: TRBJ2-3; CDR3: CASSFSLGGGGANRDTQYF; DNA: TGTGCCAGCAGCTTCTCCCTGGGCGGCGGGGGGGCCAATAGGGATACGCAGTATTTT
D: NA; V: TRBV10-3; size: NA; J: TRBJ1-2; CDR3: CAISERYEDGYTF; DNA: TGTGCCATCAGTGAGCGATACGAGGATGGCTACACCTTC
D: NA; V: TRBV6-5; size: NA; J: TRBJ2-1; CDR3: CASGVFSSYNEQFF; DNA: TGTGCCAGCGGGGTCTTCAGCTCCTACAATGAGCAGTTCTTC
D: NA; V: TRBV6-6; size: NA; J: TRBJ2-5; CDR3: CASSYRSGETQYF; DNA: TGTGCCAGCAGCTACCGCTCGGGGGAGACCCAGTACTTC
D: NA; V: TRBV5-1; size: medium-sized; J: TRBJ1-2; CDR3: CASSDSRRFRDGYTF; DNA: TGCGCCAGCAGCGACTCACGGCGGTTCAGAGATGGCTACACCTTC
D: NA; V: TRBV28; size: few; J: TRBJ2-3; CDR3: CASSFGYTDTQYF; DNA: TGTGCCAGCAGTTTTGGGTACACAGATACGCAGTATTTT
D: NA; V: TRBV4-3; size: NA; J: TRBJ2-3; CDR3: CASSQDPRSDTQYF; DNA: TGCGCCAGCAGCCAAGATCCGCGGTCGGATACGCAGTATTTT
D: NA; V: TRBV15; size: NA; J: TRBJ2-7; CDR3: CATSRDGQPYEQYF; DNA: TGTGCCACCAGCAGAGACGGCCAGCCCTACGAGCAGTACTTC
D: NA; V: TRBV4-3; size: NA; J: TRBJ2-3; CDR3: CASSHGARAGSTDTQYF; DNA: TGCGCCAGCAGCCACGGCGCTCGCGCGGGGTCCACAGATACGCAGTATTTT
D: NA; V: TRBV27; size: NA; J: TRBJ2-3; CDR3: CASGGTDTQYF; DNA: TGTGCCAGCGGGGGTACAGATACGCAGTATTTT
D: TRBD1; V: TRBV4-2; size: few; J: TRBJ1-1; CDR3: CASSQGTGGEAFF; DNA: TGTGCCAGCAGCCAGGGGACAGGGGGTGAAGCTTTCTTT
D: NA; V: TRBV10-3; size: NA; J: TRBJ2-7; CDR3: CAISNRNSYEQYF; DNA: TGTGCCATCAGTAACAGAAACTCCTACGAGCAGTACTTC
D: NA; V: TRBV7-9; size: NA; J: TRBJ2-7; CDR3: CASSLRLMPEQYF; DNA: TGTGCCAGCAGCTTGAGACTGATGCCCGAGCAGTACTTC
D: NA; V: TRBV6-4; size: NA; J: TRBJ1-1; CDR3: CASSPTDGYTEAFF; DNA: TGTGCCAGCAGTCCAACGGACGGGTACACTGAAGCTTTCTTT
D: TRBD2; V: TRBV4-2; size: NA; J: TRBJ2-7; CDR3: CASSQVALAGGISYEQYF; DNA: TGTGCCAGCAGCCAAGTAGCTCTAGCGGGGGGCATCTCCTACGAGCAGTACTTC
D: NA; V: TRBV6-2/TRBV6-3; size: NA; J: TRBJ1-1; CDR3: CASSYLEGPNTEAFF; DNA: TGTGCCAGCAGTTACCTTGAGGGCCCGAACACTGAAGCTTTCTTT
D: NA; V: TRBV27; size: NA; J: TRBJ2-6; CDR3: CASRAQVLNSGANVLTF; DNA: TGTGCCAGCAGGGCCCAGGTTCTTAACTCTGGGGCCAACGTCCTGACTTTC
D: NA; V: TRBV27; size: NA; J: TRBJ2-1; CDR3: CASISSYNEQFF; DNA: TGTGCCAGCATAAGCTCCTACAATGAGCAGTTCTTC